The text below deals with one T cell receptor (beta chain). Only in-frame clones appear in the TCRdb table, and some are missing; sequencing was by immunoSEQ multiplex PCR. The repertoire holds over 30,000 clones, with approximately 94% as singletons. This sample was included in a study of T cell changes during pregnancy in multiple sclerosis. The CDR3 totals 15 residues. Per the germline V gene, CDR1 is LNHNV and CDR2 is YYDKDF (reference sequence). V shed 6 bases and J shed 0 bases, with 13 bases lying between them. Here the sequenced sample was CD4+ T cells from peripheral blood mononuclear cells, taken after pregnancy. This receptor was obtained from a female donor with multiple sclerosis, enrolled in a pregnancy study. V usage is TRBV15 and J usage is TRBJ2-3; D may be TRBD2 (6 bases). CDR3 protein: CATRRSGTSTDTQYF. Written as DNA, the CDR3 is TGTGCCACCAGAAGATCCGGGACTAGCACAGATACGCAGTATTTT.